Listed below are T cell receptor beta chains from one sample, sequenced in a study of CD8 T cells in ankylosing spondylitis. TCRdb reprocessed the 5' RACE reads with MiXCR, giving one entry per CDR3 protein. The data hold approximately 300,000 distinct CDR3 sequences, with around 8% observed a single time. Source material: blood, either unsorted or a sorted T cell fraction (not recorded which). The receptors derive from a male donor with ankylosing spondylitis. The CDR3 runs from the conserved cysteine through the conserved F or W. The order of the fields is clone size, D gene, J gene, V gene, CDR3 DNA, CDR3 protein. D genes are given only for firm matches. Clone size is shown for a subset of rows, as once, few, many or a class of expanded clone.

clone size: few
D gene: -
J gene: TRBJ2-7
V gene: TRBV5-6
CDR3 DNA: TGTGCCAGCAGCTTGAGGCCCCGAATCGCGGAGCAGTACTTC
CDR3 protein: CASSLRPRIAEQYF

clone size: -
D gene: -
J gene: TRBJ2-1
V gene: TRBV20-1
CDR3 DNA: TGCAGTGCTAGATTGCGGGATAACTTCAATGAGCAGTTCTTC
CDR3 protein: CSARLRDNFNEQFF

clone size: many
D gene: -
J gene: TRBJ2-5
V gene: TRBV5-1
CDR3 DNA: TGCGCCAGCAGCTTGGGTCAGGGTCCCCAAGATACCCAGTACTTC
CDR3 protein: CASSLGQGPQDTQYF

clone size: -
D gene: TRBD2
J gene: TRBJ2-7
V gene: TRBV7-9
CDR3 DNA: TGTGCCAGCAGACCTTGGACTAGCGTCGACTACGAGCAGTACTTC
CDR3 protein: CASRPWTSVDYEQYF

clone size: few
D gene: TRBD2
J gene: TRBJ2-1
V gene: TRBV29-1
CDR3 DNA: TGCAGCGTTGGGAGGGGCGGGAGGTCGACGCATGAGCAGTTCTTC
CDR3 protein: CSVGRGGRSTHEQFF

clone size: -
D gene: -
J gene: TRBJ2-7
V gene: TRBV5-5
CDR3 DNA: TGTGCCAGCAGCCCGTTAATCGGGGAGCAGTACTTC
CDR3 protein: CASSPLIGEQYF

clone size: -
D gene: TRBD1
J gene: TRBJ2-5
V gene: TRBV24-1
CDR3 DNA: TGTGCCACCAGTACCAACGACAGGGGCGTTCGGGAGACCCAGTACTTC
CDR3 protein: CATSTNDRGVRETQYF

clone size: -
D gene: TRBD1
J gene: TRBJ2-5
V gene: TRBV15
CDR3 DNA: TGTGCCACCAGCAGAGGGGACAGGAGTTATGGGGAGACCCAGTACTTC
CDR3 protein: CATSRGDRSYGETQYF

clone size: few
D gene: -
J gene: TRBJ2-1
V gene: TRBV4-2
CDR3 DNA: TGTGCCAGCAGCCGAGGCGGCCTGAGCTCCTACAATGAGCAGTTCTTC
CDR3 protein: CASSRGGLSSYNEQFF

clone size: many
D gene: TRBD1
J gene: TRBJ2-1
V gene: TRBV5-1
CDR3 DNA: TGCGCCAGCAGCTTGACCCGGACAGGACATGAGCAGTTCTTC
CDR3 protein: CASSLTRTGHEQFF

clone size: few
D gene: -
J gene: TRBJ1-2
V gene: TRBV20-1
CDR3 DNA: TGCAGTGCTTCATCCATGACGGGCACACCTAACTATGGCTACACCTTC
CDR3 protein: CSASSMTGTPNYGYTF

clone size: -
D gene: TRBD1
J gene: TRBJ2-3
V gene: TRBV7-6
CDR3 DNA: TGTGCCAGCAGCCCCGGACAGGGTCAACAAGATACGCAGTATTTT
CDR3 protein: CASSPGQGQQDTQYF

clone size: few
D gene: TRBD1
J gene: TRBJ1-5
V gene: TRBV12-3/TRBV12-4
CDR3 DNA: TGTGCCAGCACCTACCTGCTCGGGACAGGGGATAGCAATCAGCCCCAGCATTTT
CDR3 protein: CASTYLLGTGDSNQPQHF

clone size: few
D gene: -
J gene: TRBJ1-1
V gene: TRBV11-3
CDR3 DNA: TGTGCCAGCAGCTTCGGGACGGCTAATGAAGCTTTCTTT
CDR3 protein: CASSFGTANEAFF

clone size: -
D gene: TRBD2
J gene: TRBJ2-5
V gene: TRBV28
CDR3 DNA: TGTGCCAGCAGTTTTTTACTAGCGGGGCAAGAGACCCAGTACTTC
CDR3 protein: CASSFLLAGQETQYF

clone size: -
D gene: -
J gene: TRBJ2-7
V gene: TRBV5-1
CDR3 DNA: TGCGCCAGCAGCTTGGTCATGGACAGAAACGAGCAGTACTTC
CDR3 protein: CASSLVMDRNEQYF

clone size: -
D gene: -
J gene: TRBJ2-7
V gene: TRBV28
CDR3 DNA: TGTGCCAGCAGTCCGCCGGGATTCGGCGGGCAGTACTTC
CDR3 protein: CASSPPGFGGQYF

clone size: -
D gene: TRBD2
J gene: TRBJ2-3
V gene: TRBV7-3
CDR3 DNA: TGTGCCAGCAGCGTTAGCGGGCGCACAGATACGCAGTATTTT
CDR3 protein: CASSVSGRTDTQYF